This entry lists 22 T cell receptor beta chains sequenced from one sample in a study of cytomegalovirus exposure and HLA in healthy donors. Measured with immunoSEQ multiplex PCR; TCRdb has only the in-frame clones, and not every one. The top ten hold under 2% of the sample, which has some 61,000 clones, about 97% seen once. The sequenced sample consisted of PBMCs. Every receptor here comes from a woman between 18 and 29 years old in good health and CMV-seropositive.

A remark on this clone: One end of the junction does not line up with germline, which may come from a read error. The chain links TRBV9 to TRBJ1-1; D is ambiguous. Germline CDR1 reads SGDLS; CDR2 reads YYNGEE. The CDR3 contains 16 residues. CDR3: CASSVGLRSLKTEAFF. DNA of the CDR3: TGTGCCAGCAGCGTAGGCCTTCGAAGCTTGAAGACTGAAGCTTTCTTT.

The J gene is TRBJ2-2, the V gene TRBV29-1; a weak D match, TRBD1 (5 bases). Per the germline V gene, CDR1 is SQVTM and CDR2 is ANQGSEA. V shed 2 bases and J shed 2 bases, with 9 bases lying between them. The CDR3 covers 14 residues. CDR3 loop: CSVEKGPNTGELFF. The CDR3 DNA sequence: TGCAGCGTTGAAAAGGGGCCCAACACCGGGGAGCTGTTTTTT.

The chain is built from TRBV28 and TRBJ1-2; 7 bases are shared with TRBD1. V was clipped by 6 bases and J by 5 bases; unmatched bases: 6. Germline V CDR1 and CDR2: MDHEN, SYDVKM. The CDR3 extends over 13 amino acids. The CDR3 coding sequence is TGTGCCAGCAGGGAGACAGGGAATTATGGCTACACCTTC. This translates into CASRETGNYGYTF.

The table lists this clone with a count of one. V gene TRBV27 combines with J gene TRBJ1-2, with D maybe TRBD1 (5 bases). V lost 4 bases to trimming and J lost 3 bases, with 9 bases between them. Germline V gives CDR1 MNHEY, CDR2 SMNVEV (reference sequence). This CDR3 comprises 13 residues. The CDR3 sequence is CASSSTDYYGYTF. CDR3 bases: TGTGCCAGCAGTTCGACAGACTACTATGGCTACACCTTC.

This clone was seen only once. The chain combines TRBV4-2 with TRBJ1-2; 10 bases map to TRBD1. The germline gives CDR1 LGHNA, CDR2 YNFKEQ. The CDR3 sequence is 14 residues long. V shed 1 base, J shed 7 bases, and the junction held 3 bases outside the gene matches. The CDR3 DNA is TGTGCCAGCAGCCAAGCTGGACAGGGGGGTGGCTACACCTTC. It encodes CASSQAGQGGGYTF.

The chain recombines TRBV4-1 with TRBJ1-2, with D hard to call. The V end lost 2 bases, the J end lost 5 bases, and 15 bases lay between the germline ends. In germline, CDR1 is MGHRA, CDR2 YSYEKL. The CDR3 spans 15 residues. CDR3 protein: CASSQPSGTYYGYTF. CDR3 DNA: TGCGCCAGCAGCCAACCATCAGGAACGTATTATGGCTACACCTTC.

This chain uses TRBV6-5 with TRBJ1-5, with a weak D call TRBD1 (6 bases). This CDR3 has 14 amino acids. V lost 6 bases, J lost 2 bases, and 11 bases lay in between. In germline, CDR1 is MNHEY, CDR2 SVGAGI. The CDR3 DNA reads as TGTGCCAGCAGCCACAGGGAAGGCAATCAGCCCCAGCATTTT. Encoded protein: CASSHREGNQPQHF.

The chain is built from TRBV5-5 and TRBJ1-5, with D uncertain. CDR1 SGHKS and CDR2 YYEKEE come from the germline V gene (reference sequence). The CDR3 sequence is 16 residues long. V was trimmed by 0 bases and J by 0 bases, leaving 10 bases between them. CDR3 protein: CASSLVRVTSNQPQHF. In DNA form, the CDR3 reads TGTGCCAGCAGCTTGGTACGAGTTACTAGCAATCAGCCCCAGCATTTT.

The J gene is TRBJ2-2, the V gene TRBV28, with D unresolved. The CDR3 loop spans 13 amino acids. Trimming took off 7 bases at V and 5 bases at J, with 11 bases between the two ends. CDR1 MDHEN and CDR2 SYDVKM come from the germline V gene. The CDR3 DNA follows: TGTGCCAGCAAACGACGCGGAACCGGGGAGCTGTTTTTT. Translated: CASKRRGTGELFF.

The genes are TRBV4-2 and TRBJ2-2; 11 positions agree with TRBD1. J lost 0 bases, V lost 6 bases, and 6 bases had no gene match. Per germline, CDR1 LGHNA and CDR2 YNFKEQ. The CDR3 has 17 amino acids. In DNA form, the CDR3 reads TGTGCCAGCAGGTGGACGGGACAGGGGGCGAACACCGGGGAGCTGTTTTTT. Encoded protein: CASRWTGQGANTGELFF.

This rearrangement joins TRBV19 to TRBJ2-1; 14 positions agree with TRBD2. V lost 5 bases, J lost 12 bases, and 12 bases stayed unmatched. From germline, CDR1 is LNHDA and CDR2 SQIVND (reference sequence). This CDR3 region has 16 residues. CDR3 nucleotide sequence: TGTGCCAGTAGTTCCGGGACTAGCGGGAGTATTAGCGTGCAGTTCTTC. Translation: CASSSGTSGSISVQFF.

The chain employs TRBV4-1 and TRBJ2-2; TRBD1 might be the D (7 bases). Germline-derived CDR1 and CDR2 are MGHRA and YSYEKL. CDR3 size: 18 residues. V gave up 4 bases and J gave up 4 bases, with 22 bases separating them. The CDR3 bases are TGCGCCAGCAGCCCAACGACTAGTGACAGGGTGTCCACCGGGGAGCTGTTTTTT. This translates into CASSPTTSDRVSTGELFF.

V and J are TRBV19 and TRBJ1-1; no firm D call. CDR1 and CDR2 from the germline V gene are LNHDA and SQIVND (reference sequence). V dropped 3 bases and J dropped 5 bases, with 13 bases sitting between them. The CDR3 length is 14 residues. CDR3: CASSMTSVRTEAFF. As DNA, the CDR3 is TGTGCCAGTAGTATGACTTCCGTTCGGACTGAAGCTTTCTTT.

The chain has TRBV6-5 and TRBJ2-7; 13 bases align to TRBD2. CDR1 MNHEY and CDR2 SVGAGI come from the germline V gene. The CDR3 has 14 amino acids. Losses at the gene ends were 6 bases for V and 7 bases for J; bases not matched to a gene: 6. CDR3 bases: TGTGCCAGCAGCGGACTAGCGGGAGCGAGGGAGCAGTACTTC. Translating it yields CASSGLAGAREQYF.

The chain employs TRBV7-9 and TRBJ2-5; D ambiguous. Germline values: CDR1 SEHNR, CDR2 FQNEAQ (reference sequence). V was clipped by 6 bases and J by 1 base, with 9 bases between them. This CDR3 contains 13 residues. CDR3 protein: CASRRGSQETQYF. Here the CDR3 DNA reads TGTGCCAGCAGAAGAGGCAGCCAAGAGACCCAGTACTTC.

The rearrangement links TRBV9 to TRBJ2-3, with D uncertain. Germline loops: CDR1 SGDLS, CDR2 YYNGEE. Trimming took off 8 bases at V and 2 bases at J, with 12 bases between the two ends. This CDR3 is 13 amino acids long. The CDR3 loop reads CASRSPSTDTQYF. DNA of the CDR3: TGTGCCAGTCGTAGTCCTTCCACAGATACGCAGTATTTT.

V usage is TRBV30 and J usage is TRBJ2-3; 10 bases agree with TRBD1. V lost 2 bases to trimming and J lost 3 bases; unmatched junction nucleotides: 8. The CDR3 extends over 16 amino acids. Germline V CDR1 and CDR2: GTSNPN, SVGIG (reference sequence). The CDR3 reads CAWSFPRDRGTDTQYF. The CDR3 coding sequence is TGTGCCTGGAGTTTCCCACGGGACAGGGGAACAGATACGCAGTATTTT.

This CDR3 is CASSETVTPYEQYF. The CDR3 coding sequence is TGCGCCAGCTCGGAGACAGTTACTCCCTACGAGCAGTACTTC. V usage is TRBV10-1 and J usage is TRBJ2-7; D is possibly TRBD1 (5 bases). The germline CDR1 and CDR2 sequences are WNHNN and SYGVQD (reference sequence). The CDR3 sequence is 14 residues long. The V gene lost 8 bases and the J gene lost 2 bases, with 16 bases spanning the gap.

The rearrangement joins TRBV5-1 to TRBJ2-2; TRBD1 agrees at 7 bases. The V segment lost 4 bases and the J segment 7 bases; nucleotides outside the gene matches: 7. This CDR3 has 14 residues. The germline gives CDR1 SGHRS, CDR2 YFSETQ. This CDR3 is CASSQQTGRGELFF. The CDR3 DNA reads TGCGCCAGCAGCCAACAGACAGGGCGCGGGGAGCTGTTTTTT.

The chain joins TRBV2 to TRBJ1-4, with 7 bases aligning to TRBD1. This CDR3 spans 15 amino acids. Germline lookup yields CDR1 SNHLY and CDR2 FYNNEI. J gave up 4 bases and V 6 bases, and 8 bases lay outside the gene matches. The CDR3 loop is CASRLRGPVNEKLFF. As DNA, the CDR3 is TGTGCCAGCAGGCTTAGGGGGCCGGTTAATGAAAAACTGTTTTTT.

The V gene is TRBV25-1, the J gene TRBJ1-3; D uncertain. The germline V gene encodes CDR1 MGHDK and CDR2 SYGVNS. V was pared by 2 bases and J by 0 bases, with 11 bases between. CDR3 length: 16 amino acids. The DNA for the CDR3 is TGTGCCAGCAGTGAAAGTGCAGCGAGCTCTGGAAACACCATATATTTT. This gives the protein CASSESAASSGNTIYF.

The V gene is TRBV6-1, the J gene TRBJ1-1; D ambiguous. The CDR3 runs 11 residues. Deletions cut 2 bases from V and 10 bases from J, with 8 bases between. Germline CDR1 and CDR2: MNHNS and SASEGT. CDR3 nucleotides: TGTGCCAGCAGTGAATCGGGATCAGCTTTCTTT. This translates into CASSESGSAFF.